This entry describes one T cell receptor (beta chain). This table comes from immunoSEQ multiplex PCR, and its TCRdb copy is limited to in-frame clones, with some not included. The profile shows about 470,000 clones, around 87% of them singletons. The sample originates from a study of blood T cell repertoires in COVID-19. V was clipped by 6 bases and J by 4 bases, with 24 bases between them. The length of the CDR3 is 18 residues. CDR1 and CDR2 from the germline V gene are ENHRY and SYGVKD. V gene TRBV10-3 combines with J gene TRBJ2-2; D perhaps matches TRBD2 (7 bases). The sequence was collected from a woman between 18 and 29 years old who had recovered from COVID-19. Input material: PBMCs or T cells enriched from blood (not recorded which). The CDR3 loop is CAISGNRKGGPPTGELFF. In nucleotides, the CDR3 is TGTGCCATCAGCGGAAATCGGAAGGGGGGGCCGCCCACCGGGGAGCTGTTTTTT.